What follows are 7 T cell receptor beta chains derived from one specimen sequenced in a study of blood T cell repertoires in COVID-19. Profiled with immunoSEQ multiplex PCR; TCRdb holds only in-frame clones, not every one. Seen here are more than 120,000 clones, about nine tenths observed once, and the top ten hold 1.5% to 2%. Sequenced material: peripheral blood. The receptors were sampled from a human donor in a cohort sampled during active COVID-19.

The chain is built from TRBV2 and TRBJ1-1; 9 bases align to TRBD1. This CDR3 has 13 amino acids. Germline V gene lookup returns CDR1 SNHLY and CDR2 FYNNEI. V was pared by 6 bases and J by 3 bases, with 2 bases of the junction left unmatched. CDR3 sequence reads: CASSRDRDTEAFF. The CDR3 DNA reads TGTGCCAGCAGCCGGGACAGGGACACTGAAGCTTTCTTT.

This clone has only one observation. V gene TRBV5-1 combines with J gene TRBJ1-1; 11 nucleotides align to TRBD1. Germline CDR1 is SGHRS and CDR2 is YFSETQ. Unmatched junction bases numbered 6, after V lost 0 bases and J lost 8 bases. The CDR3 totals 15 residues. The CDR3 DNA sequence: TGCGCCAGCAGCTTGGAAGGGACAGGGGGGTTGGAAGCTTTCTTT. Protein product: CASSLEGTGGLEAFF.

Here the CDR3 DNA reads TGTGCCAGCAGTTACTCGAGGGGGACAGGCGATTCACCCCTCCACTTT. This encodes CASSYSRGTGDSPLHF. The chain has TRBV6-5 and TRBJ1-6; 8 positions agree with TRBD1. This CDR3 spans 16 amino acids. The germline V gene encodes CDR1 MNHEY and CDR2 SVGAGI. V lost 0 bases to trimming and J lost 8 bases; unmatched junction nucleotides: 6.

The J gene is TRBJ2-1, the V gene TRBV20-1; tentative D call: TRBD1 (5 bases). The CDR3 totals 11 residues. Trimming stripped 4 bases from V and 8 bases from J, with 9 bases between. Germline loops: CDR1 DFQATT, CDR2 SNEGSKA (reference sequence). The CDR3 DNA reads TGCAGTGCTACTATAGGGGATGAGCAGTTCTTC. This encodes CSATIGDEQFF.

The chain employs TRBV2 and TRBJ2-1, with D perhaps TRBD1 (5 bases). The ends were cut back, 2 bases at V and 9 bases at J, with 5 bases in the middle. The V gene's germline CDR1 is SNHLY and CDR2 FYNNEI. This CDR3 comprises 11 residues. This chain's CDR3 is CASSEQGEQFF. As DNA, the CDR3 is TGTGCCAGCAGTGAACAGGGTGAGCAGTTCTTC. The full variable domain, completed using reference TRBV2 and TRBJ2-1, is EPEVTQTPSHQVTQMGQEVILRCVPISNHLYFYWYRQILGQKVEFLVSFYNNEISEKSEIFDDQFSVERPDGSNFTLKIRSTKLEDSAMYFCASSEQGEQFFGPGTRLTVL.

The chain joins TRBV25-1 to TRBJ1-2; 8 nucleotides agree with TRBD1. Per the germline V gene, CDR1 is MGHDK and CDR2 is SYGVNS. Unmatched junction bases numbered 14, after V lost 4 bases and J lost 4 bases. The CDR3 covers 17 residues. CDR3 nucleotides: TGTGCCAGCAGTGCCTACACAAACAGGGGGTCCGGCTATGGCTACACCTTC. This gives the protein CASSAYTNRGSGYGYTF.

This clone was observed a single time. The chain joins TRBV6-2 or TRBV6-3 to TRBJ1-2, with TRBD1 matching 8 bases. CDR3 length: 15 residues. The V gene's germline CDR1 is MNHEY and CDR2 SVGEGT. The V and J ends lost 1 base and 4 bases, in that order; junction bases with no gene match: 5. The DNA of the CDR3 is TGTGCCAGCAGTTACTGGCGACAGGGGAGCTATGGCTACACCTTC. Its protein is CASSYWRQGSYGYTF.